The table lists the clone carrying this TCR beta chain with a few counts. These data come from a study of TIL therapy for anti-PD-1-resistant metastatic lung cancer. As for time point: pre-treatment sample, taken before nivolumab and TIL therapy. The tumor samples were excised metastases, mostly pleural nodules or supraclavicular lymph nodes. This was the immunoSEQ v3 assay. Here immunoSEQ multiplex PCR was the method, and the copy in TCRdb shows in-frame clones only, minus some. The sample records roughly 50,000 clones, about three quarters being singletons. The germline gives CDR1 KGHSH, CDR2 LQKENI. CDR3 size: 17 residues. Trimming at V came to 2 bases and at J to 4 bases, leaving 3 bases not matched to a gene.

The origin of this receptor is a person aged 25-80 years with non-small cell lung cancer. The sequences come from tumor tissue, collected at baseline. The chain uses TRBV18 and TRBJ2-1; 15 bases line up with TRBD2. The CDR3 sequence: CASSPAGTSGGYNEQFF. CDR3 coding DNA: TGTGCCAGCTCACCAGCCGGGACTAGCGGGGGGTACAATGAGCAGTTCTTC.